This T cell receptor (beta chain) stems from a study of T cells after yellow fever vaccination. Overall study: Fractions containing few cells were prepared with SMART-Seq v4 Ultra Low Input.

Whole-study results and caveats: The CD4 compartment and the CD8 compartment contained a small share of clonotypes in common. The study re-detected most primary-vaccination clones after the booster (approximately 96% CD4, roughly 88% CD8).

This clonotype was observed a handful of times. As yet, its antigen is unknown. UMIs were added to TCR cDNA along with a universal primer site when it was made by 5'RACE template switching. In TCRdb, the 5' RACE reads were re-called with MiXCR into one record per CDR3 protein. The sample contains some 320,000 distinct CDR3 sequences, roughly 9.4% of which appear only once. Germline CDR1 SGDLS, CDR2 YYNGEE. Trimming pared 3 bases from V and 3 bases from J, leaving 15 bases between. This CDR3 comprises 15 residues. The starting material was PBMCs, obtained on the day of the first yellow fever vaccination. This clonotype was sampled from a man between 18 and 29 years old who received the YFV17D yellow fever vaccine. The V gene is TRBV9, the J gene TRBJ2-5, with D unresolved. The CDR3 nucleotides are TGTGCCAGCAGCGCTATGGGCCTGACGAAAGAGACCCAGTACTTC. It translates to CASSAMGLTKETQYF.